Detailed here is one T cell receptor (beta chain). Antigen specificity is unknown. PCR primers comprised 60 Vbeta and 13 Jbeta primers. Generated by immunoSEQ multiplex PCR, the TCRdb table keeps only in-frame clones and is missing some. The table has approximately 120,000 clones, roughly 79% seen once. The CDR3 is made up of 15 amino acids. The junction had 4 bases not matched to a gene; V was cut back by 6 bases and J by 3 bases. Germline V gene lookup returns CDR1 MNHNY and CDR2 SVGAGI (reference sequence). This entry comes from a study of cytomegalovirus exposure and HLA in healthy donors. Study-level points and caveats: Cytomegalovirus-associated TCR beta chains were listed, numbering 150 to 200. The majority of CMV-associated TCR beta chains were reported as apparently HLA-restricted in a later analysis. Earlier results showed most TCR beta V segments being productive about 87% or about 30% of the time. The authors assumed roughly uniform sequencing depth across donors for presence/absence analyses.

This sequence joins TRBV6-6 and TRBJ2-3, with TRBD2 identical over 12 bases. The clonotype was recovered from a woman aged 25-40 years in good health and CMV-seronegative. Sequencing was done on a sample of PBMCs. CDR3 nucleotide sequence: TGTGCCAGCAGATCCACTAGCGGGAGGACAGATACGCAGTATTTT. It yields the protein CASRSTSGRTDTQYF.